The 6 T cell receptor beta chains below come from one sample, sequenced in a study of vaccination effects on CD4 cells after COVID-19. An approximately 10-day culture period preceded the isolation of CD4+ T cells. TCRdb keeps only in-frame clones here, not all; method: immunoSEQ multiplex PCR. Among around 27,000 clones listed, roughly 60% were seen once. These receptors have no identified antigens. The sequencing used CD4+ T cells from PBMCs cultured without peptide, collected before COVID-19 vaccination. These TCRs come from a human donor who received a COVID-19 vaccine.

Only a few counts were recorded for this clone. The chain employs TRBV3-1 (or the pseudogene TRBV3-2) and TRBJ2-7, with 10 bases aligning to TRBD1. Trimming cost V 3 bases and J 3 bases; bases outside gene matches: 2. Germline V gene sequence: CDR1 LGHDT, CDR2 YNNKEL (reference sequence). The CDR3 consists of 14 residues. The CDR3 is CASSQTGGYYEQYF. In nucleotides, the CDR3 is TGTGCCAGCAGCCAGACAGGGGGCTACTACGAGCAGTACTTC.

The chain recombines TRBV15 with TRBJ2-3; 7 nucleotides match TRBD1. This CDR3 region has 16 residues. With V trimmed by 0 bases and J by 4 bases, 7 bases remained unmatched. Germline V CDR1 and CDR2: LNHNV, YYDKDF (reference sequence). The CDR3 DNA sequence: TGTGCCACCAGCAGAGATGGGTCAGGGGGTGCAGATACGCAGTATTTT. Amino acids: CATSRDGSGGADTQYF. Combining the CDR3 with reference TRBV15 and TRBJ2-3 gives the whole variable domain DAMVIQNPRYQVTQFGKPVTLSCSQTLNHNVMYWYQQKSSQAPKLLFHYYDKDFNNEADTPDNFQSRRPNTSFCFLDIRSPGLGDTAMYLCATSRDGSGGADTQYFGPGTRLTVL.

V usage is TRBV9 and J usage is TRBJ2-3; 8 positions match TRBD2. Trimming cost V 6 bases and J 1 base; bases outside gene matches: 7. The CDR3 has 15 residues. Germline CDR1 is SGDLS and CDR2 is YYNGEE. The CDR3 protein is CASTPGGPGTDTQYF. The CDR3 region has the DNA TGTGCCAGCACCCCGGGGGGGCCAGGCACAGATACGCAGTATTTT.

A few counts support this clone. This rearrangement joins TRBV7-9 to TRBJ1-6; possible D gene TRBD1, 5 bases. The CDR3 is made up of 14 amino acids. CDR1 is SEHNR, CDR2 FQNEAQ, per germline (reference sequence). The V end was cut by 3 bases, the J end by 7 bases, with 10 bases between. The CDR3 here is CASSLGTGNSPLHF. The DNA of the CDR3 is TGTGCCAGCAGCTTGGGGACTGGGAATTCACCCCTCCACTTT. Together with reference TRBV7-9 and TRBJ1-6, the CDR3 gives the full variable domain: DTGVSQNPRHKITKRGQNVTFRCDPISEHNRLYWYRQTLGQGPEFLTYFQNEAQLEKSRLLSDRFSAERPKGSFSTLEIQRTEQGDSAMYLCASSLGTGNSPLHFGNGTRLTVT.

The gene calls are TRBV7-9 and TRBJ2-3; 7 positions agree with TRBD1. The CDR3 extends over 15 amino acids. V was clipped by 6 bases and J by 1 base; unmatched bases: 7. Germline lookup yields CDR1 SEHNR and CDR2 FQNEAQ (reference sequence). CDR3 amino acids: CASRQGQSGTDTQYF. CDR3 bases: TGTGCCAGCAGACAGGGACAGTCGGGCACAGATACGCAGTATTTT.

V is TRBV11-2 and J is TRBJ2-7, with D tentatively TRBD2 (6 bases). CDR3 size: 14 residues. Germline V gene data show CDR1 as SGHAT and CDR2 as FQNNGV. V lost 4 bases and J 3 bases, leaving 13 bases between the germline ends. The CDR3: CASSSIAVNYEQYF. The CDR3 DNA follows: TGTGCCAGCAGCTCAATAGCGGTGAACTACGAGCAGTACTTC.